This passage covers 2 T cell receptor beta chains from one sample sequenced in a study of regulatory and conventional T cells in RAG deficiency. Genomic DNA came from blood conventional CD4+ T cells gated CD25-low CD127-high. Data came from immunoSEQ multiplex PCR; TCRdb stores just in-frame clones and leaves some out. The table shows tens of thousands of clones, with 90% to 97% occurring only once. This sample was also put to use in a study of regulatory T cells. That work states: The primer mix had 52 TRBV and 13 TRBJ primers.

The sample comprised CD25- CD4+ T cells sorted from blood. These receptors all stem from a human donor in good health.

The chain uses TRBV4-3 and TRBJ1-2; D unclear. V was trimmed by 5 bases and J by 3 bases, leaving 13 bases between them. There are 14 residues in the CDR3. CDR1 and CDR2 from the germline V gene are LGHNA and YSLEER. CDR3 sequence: CASSRISEDYGYTF. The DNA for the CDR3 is TGCGCCAGCAGCAGGATCTCCGAGGACTATGGCTACACCTTC.

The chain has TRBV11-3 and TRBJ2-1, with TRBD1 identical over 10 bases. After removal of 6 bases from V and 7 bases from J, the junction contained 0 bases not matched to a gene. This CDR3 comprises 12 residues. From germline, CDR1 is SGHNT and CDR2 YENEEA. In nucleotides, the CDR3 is TGTGCCAGCAGGGGACAGGGGAATGAGCAGTTCTTC. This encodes CASRGQGNEQFF.